This TCR beta chain was recorded in a study of CD8+ T cells in alopecia areata. At the level of the study: Treated patients were scored for severity by percent of scalp affected.

Study observations and caveats: Sequencing of scalp tissue also captures the resident alphabeta T cells of normal skin. Clonality in the scalp and expanded CD8+ clones ranked among the top 100 were significantly decreased by tofacitinib.

As to this clone: Its target is not known.

Extraction and reverse transcription of RNA yielded cDNA as the sequencing template. Some clones are missing from TCRdb's copy, which holds only in-frame ones; the method was immunoSEQ multiplex PCR. The table lists 150,000 to 200,000 clones, roughly 60% of them singletons. Treatment defined: oral pan-JAK inhibitor, 5-10 mg twice daily. Here the sequenced sample was CD4+ T cells sorted from blood, taken at week 24, from a patient treated with tofacitinib. This TCR was recovered from a human donor with alopecia areata.

Here the CDR3 DNA reads TGTGCCAGCAGTCAATTGGGACAGGGGGCTAGCATTCAGTACTTC. The encoded protein is CASSQLGQGASIQYF. V and J are TRBV6-5 and TRBJ2-4; 12 bases map to TRBD1. Trimming took 5 bases from V and 9 from J; bases not matched to a gene: 8. The CDR3 contains 15 residues. Per germline, CDR1 MNHEY and CDR2 SVGAGI.